Below are 15 T cell receptor beta chains sequenced from a single sample in a study of shared clonotypes between healthy human individuals. Assay: immunoSEQ multiplex PCR; the TCRdb copy retains only in-frame clones and omits some. The table shows about 2.3 million clones, with over 85% occurring only once. Sequences were obtained from naive CD4+ T cells from PBMCs. As to subset: CD45RA+ positively selected. These receptors were obtained from a man younger than 30 in good health. Some clones in this sample may be carry-over from other donors' samples.

The V and J genes are TRBV21-1 and TRBJ1-2; the D call TRBD1 from the table was never checked on the DNA. TRBV21-1 is a pseudogene locus. The CDR3 is made up of 17 amino acids. CDR3 sequence: CASSKAAGGDTNYGYTF. The CDR3 bases are TGTGCCAGCAGCAAAGCGGCAGGGGGCGATACTAACTATGGCTACACCTTC.

The V and J genes are TRBV7-9 and TRBJ1-2; D is uncertain. Germline V gene data show CDR1 as SEHNR and CDR2 as FQNEAQ (reference sequence). The V and J ends lost 1 base and 8 bases respectively, with 8 bases between them. This CDR3 region has 12 residues. This chain's CDR3 is CASSLVERGYTF. CDR3 DNA: TGTGCCAGCAGCTTAGTAGAAAGGGGCTACACCTTC.

The chain uses TRBV5-4 and TRBJ2-3; tentative D call: TRBD2 (5 bases). The CDR3 covers 15 residues. CDR1 is SGHNT, CDR2 YYREEE, per germline (reference sequence). The ends were cut back, 0 bases at V and 1 base at J, with 9 bases in the middle. DNA for the CDR3: TGTGCCAGCAGCTTGGAAAGCGGTCGCACAGATACGCAGTATTTT. The encoded protein is CASSLESGRTDTQYF.

This sequence joins TRBV29-1 and TRBJ1-4; no firm D call. This CDR3 has 14 amino acids. CDR1 and CDR2 from the germline V gene are SQVTM and ANQGSEA. Trimming removed 4 bases at V and 4 bases at J, with 13 bases between. CDR3 sequence reads: CSVGALGYNEKLFF. The CDR3 coding sequence is TGCAGCGTTGGGGCCCTAGGGTATAATGAAAAACTGTTTTTT.

This clone was seen a few times. The V and J genes are TRBV7-3 and TRBJ1-1, with D perhaps TRBD1 (6 bases). The CDR3 is 15 residues long. Trimming pared 5 bases from V and 4 bases from J, leaving 17 bases between. Germline loops: CDR1 SGHTA, CDR2 FQGTGA. The CDR3 region is CASSLIGGGSTEAFF. CDR3 nucleotide sequence: TGTGCCAGCAGCCTAATCGGGGGCGGAAGCACTGAAGCTTTCTTT.

The genes are TRBV2 and TRBJ1-2; D might be TRBD1 (5 bases). The V gene's germline CDR1 is SNHLY and CDR2 FYNNEI. There are 14 residues in the CDR3. V lost 3 bases to trimming and J lost 4 bases, with 12 bases between them. Here the CDR3 reads CASSEGRVIYGYTF. The CDR3 nucleotides are TGTGCCAGCAGTGAGGGCAGGGTAATCTATGGCTACACCTTC. Based on the CDR3 plus reference TRBV2 and TRBJ1-2, the full variable domain is EPEVTQTPSHQVTQMGQEVILRCVPISNHLYFYWYRQILGQKVEFLVSFYNNEISEKSEIFDDQFSVERPDGSNFTLKIRSTKLEDSAMYFCASSEGRVIYGYTFGSGTRLTVV.

The chain is built from TRBV2 and TRBJ2-2; 10 bases agree with TRBD1. CDR1 is SNHLY, CDR2 FYNNEI, per germline. The CDR3 extends over 16 amino acids. The junction had 6 bases not matched to a gene; V was cut back by 4 bases and J by 4 bases. The DNA for the CDR3 is TGTGCCAGCAGTGGTACCGGGACAGGGGTCACCGGGGAGCTGTTTTTT. This codes for CASSGTGTGVTGELFF.

The chain is built from TRBV28 and TRBJ1-2; no clear D gene. From germline, CDR1 is MDHEN and CDR2 SYDVKM. V lost 4 bases and J 2 bases, leaving 8 bases between the germline ends. CDR3 length: 13 amino acids. DNA for the CDR3: TGTGCCAGCAGTTACGGACGGAACTATGGCTACACCTTC. Its translation is CASSYGRNYGYTF.

The chain is built from TRBV7-8 and TRBJ2-3; 12 nucleotides line up with TRBD2. The CDR3 totals 20 residues. Per the germline V gene, CDR1 is SGHVS and CDR2 is FQNEAQ. The V gene end was trimmed by 2 bases and the J gene end by 4 bases; junction bases not matched to a gene: 16. The chain's CDR3 is CASSLLGDLAGGKRADTQYF. CDR3 nucleotide sequence: TGTGCCAGCAGCTTATTGGGCGACCTAGCGGGAGGGAAGAGGGCAGATACGCAGTATTTT.

In nucleotides, the CDR3 is TGTGCCAGCGCCGGACAGGGGACGTCTCTAGGGGCCAACGTCCTGACTTTC. Translation: CASAGQGTSLGANVLTF. This sequence joins TRBV28 and TRBJ2-6, with 9 bases matching TRBD1. V lost 8 bases, J lost 4 bases, and 12 bases stayed unmatched. This CDR3 has 17 amino acids. Germline values: CDR1 MDHEN, CDR2 SYDVKM.

V usage is TRBV7-8 and J usage is TRBJ1-6, with TRBD1 as a possible D gene (6 bases). V dropped 4 bases and J dropped 5 bases, with 18 bases sitting between them. Germline V gene data show CDR1 as SGHVS and CDR2 as FQNEAQ. There are 17 residues in the CDR3. The DNA for the CDR3 is TGTGCCAGCAGCTCCCCATCGGGGGGCCTTAATAATTCACCCCTCCACTTT. It is translated as CASSSPSGGLNNSPLHF.

The chain joins TRBV29-1 to TRBJ1-1, with 9 bases matching TRBD1. Germline-derived CDR1 and CDR2 are SQVTM and ANQGSEA. The CDR3 runs to 13 residues. The V segment lost 2 bases and the J segment 6 bases; nucleotides outside the gene matches: 4. The CDR3: CSVELGQGSEAFF. As DNA, the CDR3 is TGCAGCGTTGAACTGGGACAGGGTTCTGAAGCTTTCTTT. Using reference TRBV29-1 and TRBJ1-1 for the parts outside the CDR3, the full variable domain is SAVISQKPSRDICQRGTSLTIQCQVDSQVTMMFWYRQQPGQSLTLIATANQGSEATYESGFVIDKFPISRPNLTFSTLTVSNMSPEDSSIYLCSVELGQGSEAFFGQGTRLTVV.

The CDR3, as DNA: TGTGCCAGCAGCCCGCGACTAGCGGGAGGCGATGAGCAGTTCTTC. Residues: CASSPRLAGGDEQFF. This chain connects TRBV7-9 to TRBJ2-1; 13 nucleotides align to TRBD2. Germline CDR1 reads SEHNR; CDR2 reads FQNEAQ (reference sequence). V shed 5 bases, J shed 8 bases, and the junction held 6 bases outside the gene matches. This CDR3 region has 15 residues.

J is TRBJ2-2 and V is TRBV19; TRBD1 aligns across 9 bases. V lost 5 bases, J lost 4 bases, and 5 bases stayed unmatched. The CDR3 has 15 residues. Germline V lookup: CDR1 LNHDA, CDR2 SQIVND (reference sequence). CDR3 loop: CASSSRDRATGELFF. CDR3 nucleotides: TGTGCCAGTAGTTCCCGGGACAGGGCCACCGGGGAGCTGTTTTTT. Using reference TRBV19 and TRBJ2-2 for the parts outside the CDR3, the full variable domain is DGGITQSPKYLFRKEGQNVTLSCEQNLNHDAMYWYRQDPGQGLRLIYYSQIVNDFQKGDIAEGYSVSREKKESFPLTVTSAQKNPTAFYLCASSSRDRATGELFFGEGSRLTVL.

Comment on this clone: The sample contains more than one DNA sequence encoding this CDR3. For the CDR3, the DNA is TGTGCCAGCTCACCATCGGGGCACGAGCAGTACTTC. Protein product: CASSPSGHEQYF. The chain is built from TRBV18 and TRBJ2-7, with D perhaps given as TRBD1 or TRBD2 (5 bases each). The ends were cut back, 2 bases at V and 5 bases at J, with 7 bases in the middle. The CDR3 spans 12 residues. Germline-derived CDR1 and CDR2 are KGHSH and LQKENI.